Each of the 22 T cell receptor beta chains below was sequenced from the same sample in a study of blood T cell repertoires in COVID-19. TCRdb's copy holds only in-frame clones and misses some; the assay was immunoSEQ multiplex PCR. The table has 150,000 to 200,000 clones, around 83% seen once. Material for sequencing was peripheral blood. The receptors originated from a woman in her forties with acute or convalescent COVID-19.

This clone occurred a few times. V is TRBV11-2 and J is TRBJ1-4; D is perhaps TRBD1 (5 bases). The V gene's germline CDR1 is SGHAT and CDR2 FQNNGV. The V end was cut by 5 bases, the J end by 10 bases, with 8 bases between. The CDR3 runs to 11 residues. The CDR3 region is CASSPGGKLFF. The CDR3 DNA sequence: TGTGCCAGCAGCCCGGGGGGAAAACTGTTTTTT. Supplemented by reference TRBV11-2 and TRBJ1-4, the full variable domain reads EAGVAQSPRYKIIEKRQSVAFWCNPISGHATLYWYQQILGQGPKLLIQFQNNGVVDDSQLPKDRFSAERLKGVDSTLKIQPAKLEDSAVYLCASSPGGKLFFGSGTQLSVL.

This clone was found a few times. The rearrangement uses TRBV27 and TRBJ2-1, with D tentatively TRBD2 (5 bases). Germline lookup yields CDR1 MNHEY and CDR2 SMNVEV (reference sequence). This CDR3 is 15 amino acids long. V lost 5 bases and J lost 0, with 11 bases in between. This CDR3 is CASSTSGLSYNEQFF. The CDR3, as DNA: TGTGCCAGCAGTACCAGCGGCCTCTCCTACAATGAGCAGTTCTTC.

The rearrangement links TRBV19 to TRBJ2-1; tentative D call: TRBD2 (6 bases). Trimming removed 3 bases at V and 8 bases at J, with 8 bases between. The germline V gene has CDR1 LNHDA and CDR2 SQIVND (reference sequence). This CDR3 comprises 12 residues. This CDR3 reads CASSIGGHEQFF. As DNA, the CDR3 is TGTGCCAGTAGTATCGGAGGGCATGAGCAGTTCTTC.

The rearrangement joins TRBV5-4 to TRBJ2-2; a possible D gene is TRBD2 (5 bases). This CDR3 contains 16 residues. Trimming stripped 4 bases from V and 1 base from J, with 14 bases between. Germline-derived CDR1 and CDR2 are SGHNT and YYREEE (reference sequence). The CDR3 sequence: CASSPEAGMNTGELFF. CDR3 nucleotide sequence: TGTGCCAGCAGCCCAGAGGCGGGCATGAACACCGGGGAGCTGTTTTTT.

V is TRBV24-1 and J is TRBJ1-5; weak D call: TRBD1 (5 bases). The CDR3 is 11 residues long. Germline loops: CDR1 KGHDR, CDR2 SFDVKD. Trimming left V 9 bases short and J 6 bases short, with 8 bases between. CDR3 nucleotide sequence: TGTGCCACCGGGGCAACTCAGCCCCAGCATTTT. This sequence encodes CATGATQPQHF.

This sequence joins TRBV19 and TRBJ2-7; D perhaps matches TRBD2 (5 bases). Trimming took 2 bases from V and 7 from J, leaving 15 bases between them. CDR3 size: 14 residues. Germline CDR1 reads LNHDA; CDR2 reads SQIVND (reference sequence). This chain's CDR3 is CASSINGGSGEQYF. The CDR3 DNA sequence: TGTGCCAGTAGTATAAACGGCGGGTCGGGTGAGCAGTACTTC.

This clone was found once. The V call is TRBV7-6, the J call TRBJ2-7; TRBD1 aligns across 10 bases. CDR1 SGHVS and CDR2 FNYEAQ come from the germline V gene. The trim removed 5 bases at V and 7 bases at J, leaving 14 bases unmatched. The CDR3 contains 16 residues. CDR3 sequence: CASSPRRDRGWGEQYF. DNA of the CDR3: TGTGCCAGCAGCCCACGGCGGGACAGGGGTTGGGGGGAGCAGTACTTC.

The gene calls are TRBV29-1 and TRBJ1-5; maybe TRBD1 (5 bases). There are 14 residues in the CDR3. Trimming shortened V by 6 bases and J by 0 bases, and 12 bases separated the two germline ends. The germline V gene has CDR1 SQVTM and CDR2 ANQGSEA. This CDR3 reads CSVSHGGSNQPQHF. CDR3 DNA: TGCAGCGTCTCCCACGGGGGTAGCAATCAGCCCCAGCATTTT.

This sequence joins TRBV9 and TRBJ2-7, with a weak D call TRBD1 (5 bases). The length of the CDR3 is 15 residues. The V gene's germline CDR1 is SGDLS and CDR2 YYNGEE. The V gene lost 4 bases and the J gene lost 2 bases, with 16 bases spanning the gap. CDR3 region: CASSPGDSYAYEQYF. CDR3 nucleotide sequence: TGTGCCAGCAGCCCAGGAGACAGTTACGCCTACGAGCAGTACTTC.

The J gene is TRBJ1-3, the V gene TRBV11-2; D is possibly TRBD1 (5 bases). The CDR3 runs to 16 residues. The V gene's germline CDR1 is SGHAT and CDR2 FQNNGV. The V end was cut by 5 bases, the J end by 0 bases, with 14 bases between. DNA of the CDR3: TGTGCCAGCAGCCCACGGGGACTGCACTCTGGAAACACCATATATTTT. Protein product: CASSPRGLHSGNTIYF.

The chain recombines TRBV5-4 with TRBJ2-3, with D maybe TRBD2 (7 bases). The germline CDR1 and CDR2 sequences are SGHNT and YYREEE (reference sequence). There are 15 residues in the CDR3. The V end lost 4 bases, the J end lost 2 bases, and 14 bases lay between the germline ends. The CDR3 coding sequence is TGTGCCAGCAGCCTGCGCGGGGGCCCCACAGATACGCAGTATTTT. The encoded protein is CASSLRGGPTDTQYF.

This rearrangement joins TRBV7-3 to TRBJ2-7; 7 bases are a match to TRBD1. The CDR3 is 15 amino acids. The germline V gene has CDR1 SGHTA and CDR2 FQGTGA. Germline trimming cut 2 bases from V and 5 bases from J; bases unmatched to any gene: 9. This CDR3 reads CASSLQGTVNHEQYF. CDR3 nucleotides: TGTGCCAGCAGCTTACAAGGGACAGTGAACCACGAGCAGTACTTC.

This sequence joins TRBV28 and TRBJ2-1; D gene unclear. Germline loops: CDR1 MDHEN, CDR2 SYDVKM. The CDR3 is made up of 15 amino acids. V dropped 6 bases and J dropped 2 bases, with 14 bases sitting between them. This chain's CDR3 is CASRSRRSTYNEQFF. The CDR3 DNA reads as TGTGCCAGCAGATCACGGCGGAGCACCTACAATGAGCAGTTCTTC.

The chain recombines TRBV6-6 with TRBJ1-2; 9 nucleotides align to TRBD1. There are 14 residues in the CDR3. Trimming removed 3 bases from V and 7 bases from J; junction bases left unmatched: 6. Germline lookup yields CDR1 MNHNY and CDR2 SVGAGI (reference sequence). CDR3 in DNA: TGTGCCAGCAGTTATCCACAGGGGGCAGGTGGCTACACCTTC. It specifies CASSYPQGAGGYTF.

This rearrangement joins TRBV12-3 or TRBV12-4 to TRBJ2-2; the D gene is possibly TRBD2 (6 bases). The CDR3 has 13 residues. V was trimmed by 5 bases and J by 4 bases, leaving 8 bases between them. The DNA of the CDR3 is TGTGCCAGCAGTGCGACTAGCACCGGGGAGCTGTTTTTT. The encoded protein is CASSATSTGELFF.

The chain carries TRBV6-5 and TRBJ2-2; TRBD1 matches 7 bases. There are 13 residues in the CDR3. After removal of 7 bases from V and 6 bases from J, the junction contained 5 bases not matched to a gene. CDR1 MNHEY and CDR2 SVGAGI come from the germline V gene. CDR3 DNA: TGTGCCAGCACAAACAGGGGAGCCGGGGAGCTGTTTTTT. Translated, it gives CASTNRGAGELFF.

This sequence joins TRBV5-5 and TRBJ2-7, with a possible D match to TRBD2 (6 bases). From germline, CDR1 is SGHKS and CDR2 YYEKEE (reference sequence). Trimming removed 0 bases at V and 4 bases at J, with 17 bases between. The CDR3 has 16 residues. The CDR3 here is CASSLGRGVPRYEQYF. In nucleotides, the CDR3 is TGTGCCAGCAGCTTGGGCCGCGGGGTACCCAGATACGAGCAGTACTTC.

The genes are TRBV28 and TRBJ2-7; 10 bases match TRBD2. V dropped 4 bases and J dropped 7; count of bases not matched to a gene: 7. CDR1 and CDR2 from the germline V gene are MDHEN and SYDVKM. The CDR3 is 14 residues long. DNA for the CDR3: TGTGCCAGCAGTTCCTTAGCGGGAGGTCGGGAGCAGTACTTC. It codes for CASSSLAGGREQYF.

The DNA for the CDR3 is TGTGCCAGCAGCTATCCCGGGACAGGGAGCACTGAAGCTTTCTTT. Amino acids: CASSYPGTGSTEAFF. The rearrangement uses TRBV5-4 and TRBJ1-1; 9 nucleotides align to TRBD1. CDR3 size: 15 residues. Trimming at V came to 3 bases and at J to 4 bases, leaving 7 bases not matched to a gene. Germline V gives CDR1 SGHNT, CDR2 YYREEE (reference sequence).

The chain couples TRBV20-1 to TRBJ2-7; D is ambiguous. V was cut by 8 bases and J by 5 bases, with 13 bases left in between. The CDR3 consists of 11 residues. Germline V gene data show CDR1 as DFQATT and CDR2 as SNEGSKA (reference sequence). CDR3 nucleotides: TGCAGTCGGGTCCTCGCGCACGAGCAGTACTTC. This sequence encodes CSRVLAHEQYF.

The rearrangement joins TRBV3-1 (or the pseudogene TRBV3-2) to TRBJ2-3; perhaps TRBD1 as D (7 bases). The CDR3 spans 16 residues. Germline CDR1 LGHDT, CDR2 YNNKEL (reference sequence). The V gene lost 0 bases and the J gene lost 1 base, with 11 bases spanning the gap. DNA of the CDR3: TGTGCCAGCAGCCAAGAGGAGGGGGCAGGCACAGATACGCAGTATTTT. It codes for CASSQEEGAGTDTQYF.

The J gene is TRBJ2-1, the V gene TRBV9, with 7 nucleotides matching TRBD1. The CDR3 sequence is 15 residues long. In germline, CDR1 is SGDLS, CDR2 YYNGEE. Losses at the gene ends were 4 bases for V and 0 bases for J; bases not matched to a gene: 4. CDR3 sequence reads: CASSIRGNSYNEQFF. The CDR3 nucleotides read TGTGCCAGCAGCATCAGGGGGAACTCCTACAATGAGCAGTTCTTC.